This TCR beta chain was sequenced for a study of T cells expressing NK-cell markers. Template switching by 5'RACE with UMIs generated the TCR beta cDNA. Following a re-call of the 5' RACE reads, TCRdb has one entry per CDR3 protein and lacks DNA. Found here are 300,000 to 500,000 distinct CDR3 sequences; the top ten clones hold about 11%. Looked up from germline, CDR1 is SGHRS and CDR2 is YFSETQ. The CDR3 has 14 amino acids. Sequencing was performed on blood T cells: a sorted CD56 or NKG2C T cell subset, CD4+ or CD8+ T cells, or bulk PBMC T cells (not recorded which). The J gene is TRBJ2-5, the V gene TRBV5-1; TCRdb outputs TRBD1, but without DNA this stays unchecked. This clonotype was sampled from a woman aged 50 to 60 in good health. CDR3 residues: CASSPGQGVETQYF. The whole variable domain, remainder taken from reference TRBV5-1 and TRBJ2-5, is KAGVTQTPRYLIKTRGQQVTLSCSPISGHRSVSWYQQTPGQGLQFLFEYFSETQRNKGNFPGRFSGRQFSNSRSEMNVSTLELGDSALYLCASSPGQGVETQYFGPGTRLLVL.